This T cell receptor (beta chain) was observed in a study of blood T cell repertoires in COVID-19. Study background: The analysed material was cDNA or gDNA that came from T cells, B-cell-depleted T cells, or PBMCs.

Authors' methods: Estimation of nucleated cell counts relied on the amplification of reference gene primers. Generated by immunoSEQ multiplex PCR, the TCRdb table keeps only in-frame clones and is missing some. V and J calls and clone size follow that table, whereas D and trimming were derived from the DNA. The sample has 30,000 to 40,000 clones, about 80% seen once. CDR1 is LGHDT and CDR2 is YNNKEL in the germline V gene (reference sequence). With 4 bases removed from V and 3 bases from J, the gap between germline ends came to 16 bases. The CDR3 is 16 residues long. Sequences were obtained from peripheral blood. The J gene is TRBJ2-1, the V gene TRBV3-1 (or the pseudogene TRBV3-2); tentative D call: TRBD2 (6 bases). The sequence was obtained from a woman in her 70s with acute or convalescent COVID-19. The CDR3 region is CASSPHSGLFYNEQFF. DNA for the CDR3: TGTGCCAGCAGCCCCCACTCGGGACTCTTCTACAATGAGCAGTTCTTC.